This TCR beta chain is from a study of molecular identifiers for immune sequencing clone quantification. Germline V gene sequence: CDR1 LGHNA, CDR2 YSLEER. Trimming cost V 6 bases and J 0 bases, with 11 bases left between them. The CDR3 consists of 15 residues. Input for naive CD8 libraries was about 18,000 to 1,100,000 sorted cells; the RNA fraction used was 10%, 30% or 50%. This clonotype was counted between two and nine times. TCRdb reprocessed the PCR reads with MiXCR, giving one entry per CDR3 protein. The table has some 680,000 distinct CDR3 sequences, about 25% seen once. This receptor was identified in a human donor in good health. Some libraries in this study had Jurkat cell RNA spiked in. Sequenced: naive CD8+ T cells from blood, with Jurkat cell RNA spiked in. The subset was: FACS-sorted CD8+CD4-CCR7+CD45RA+ naive T cells. The V and J genes are TRBV4-3 and TRBJ2-2, with a possible D match to TRBD2 (5 bases). CDR3 residues: CASSQPGTNTGELFF. The DNA of the CDR3 is TGCGCCAGCAGTCAACCGGGAACGAACACCGGGGAGCTGTTTTTT.